The TCR beta chain described here comes from a study of cytomegalovirus exposure and HLA in healthy donors. Study-level findings and limits: For TCR beta chains, V- and J-gene trimming was later linked to a missense DCLRE1C variant. Specificity for CMV antigens was confirmed in vitro for three of the CMV-associated chains.

Only a few counts were recorded for this clone. Its specificity is not known. Primers: 60 Vbeta forward and 13 Jbeta reverse. Measured with immunoSEQ multiplex PCR; TCRdb has only the in-frame clones, and not every one. The sample contains roughly 140,000 clones, roughly 79% of which appear only once. The sequenced material came from PBMCs. The sequence was collected from a male donor in good health and CMV-seronegative.

The CDR3 nucleotides read TGTGCCAGCAGATCCGTCTTTGAAGCTTTCTTT. This sequence encodes CASRSVFEAFF. This chain connects TRBV27 to TRBJ1-1; unclear D gene. Looked up from germline, CDR1 is MNHEY and CDR2 is SMNVEV (reference sequence). Trimming stripped 6 bases from V and 7 bases from J, with 9 bases between. This CDR3 region has 11 residues.